This T cell receptor beta chain was captured in a study of blood T cell repertoires in COVID-19. The CDR3 sequence is 14 residues long. Germline assignment: CDR1 LNHDA and CDR2 SQIVND (reference sequence). V shed 6 bases and J shed 0 bases, with 12 bases lying between them. Sequencing used immunoSEQ multiplex PCR; TCRdb keeps in-frame clones, though not all of them. The table includes more than 100,000 clones, 70% to 80% detected once. What was sequenced was peripheral blood. J is TRBJ2-7 and V is TRBV19; tentatively, D is TRBD1 (5 bases). The TCR was taken from a woman aged 80 or over with acute or convalescent COVID-19. CDR3 sequence (DNA): TGTGCCAGTAGCCTATGGGGCGACTCCTACGAGCAGTACTTC. It codes for CASSLWGDSYEQYF.